The 22 T cell receptor beta chains given below trace back to one sample, sequenced in a study of brain T cells in children with intractable seizures. Repertoires were generated with immunoSEQ multiplex PCR, while TCRdb's copy carries only in-frame clones and drops some. The sample has about 340,000 clones; nearly 95% are singletons. As for time point: blood from clinic visit 5 months post-surgery; TSC patient then seizure free. The source material was peripheral blood, sampled less than 6 months after surgery. These TCRs come from a boy under two years old with tuberous sclerosis and intractable seizures.

The V gene is TRBV7-9, the J gene TRBJ2-3; no clear D. This CDR3 comprises 11 residues. Looked up from germline, CDR1 is SEHNR and CDR2 is FQNEAQ (reference sequence). V lost 1 base and J lost 5, with 1 base in between. CDR3 region: CASSLEDTQYF. CDR3 DNA sequence: TGTGCCAGCAGCTTAGAAGATACGCAGTATTTT.

The chain employs TRBV12-3 or TRBV12-4 and TRBJ1-2, with D possibly TRBD1 on 5 matching bases. This CDR3 has 13 residues. Between the trimmed V and J ends, which lost 5 bases and 4 bases, there was a span of 11 bases. CDR3 nucleotides: TGTGCCAGCAGTATAGGGGTGGCCTATGGCTACACCTTC. Its protein product is CASSIGVAYGYTF.

The chain employs TRBV4-1 and TRBJ2-7; 9 bases map to TRBD2. Germline CDR1 and CDR2: MGHRA and YSYEKL. The length of the CDR3 is 17 residues. With 1 base clipped from V and 5 bases from J, the junction kept 12 bases outside the gene matches. CDR3 sequence reads: CASSQVPSGALLDEQYF. Here the CDR3 DNA reads TGCGCCAGCAGCCAAGTTCCTAGCGGGGCCCTCCTCGACGAGCAGTACTTC.

This clone showed up just once. The V gene is TRBV6-5, the J gene TRBJ2-1; D is ambiguous. This CDR3 has 15 residues. Germline V gives CDR1 MNHEY, CDR2 SVGAGI. The V and J ends lost 7 bases and 1 base respectively, with 14 bases between them. CDR3 sequence reads: CASTYRADSYNEQFF. In DNA form, the CDR3 reads TGTGCCAGCACCTATAGGGCGGATTCCTACAATGAGCAGTTCTTC.

The CDR3 spells CASSLMGDEDTQYF. DNA for the CDR3: TGTGCCAGCAGTCTTATGGGGGACGAGGATACGCAGTATTTT. V is TRBV5-6 and J is TRBJ2-3; perhaps D is TRBD1 or TRBD2 (5 bases each). The CDR3 loop spans 14 amino acids. The V gene's germline CDR1 is SGHDT and CDR2 YYEEEE. V was cut by 5 bases and J by 6 bases, with 16 bases left in between.

J is TRBJ2-7 and V is TRBV6-1, with 7 bases aligning to TRBD1. Losses at the gene ends were 3 bases for V and 3 bases for J; bases not matched to a gene: 8. Germline V gives CDR1 MNHNS, CDR2 SASEGT. The CDR3 has 15 amino acids. CDR3 in amino acids: CASSDVGTEFYEQYF. DNA of the CDR3: TGTGCCAGCAGTGACGTCGGGACAGAATTCTACGAGCAGTACTTC.

The J gene is TRBJ2-2, the V gene TRBV20-1, with 9 positions matching TRBD2. This CDR3 is 15 amino acids long. V dropped 3 bases and J dropped 7; count of bases not matched to a gene: 9. Germline V CDR1 and CDR2: DFQATT, SNEGSKA (reference sequence). This CDR3 reads CSASKAGGLVGELFF. The CDR3, as DNA: TGCAGTGCTAGTAAAGCGGGGGGTCTTGTCGGGGAGCTGTTTTTT.

The chain joins TRBV5-6 to TRBJ1-3, with 10 bases matching TRBD1. Looked up from germline, CDR1 is SGHDT and CDR2 is YYEEEE. V trimming: 4 bases; J trimming: 2 bases; junction bases outside the gene matches: 3. The CDR3 runs 15 residues. The CDR3 nucleotides are TGTGCCAGCAGCCAGGACAGGGGGACTGGAAACACCATATATTTT. It codes for CASSQDRGTGNTIYF.

The chain uses TRBV7-9 and TRBJ1-4; D gene ambiguous. The V end lost 0 bases, the J end lost 8 bases, and 16 bases lay between the germline ends. Germline V gene data show CDR1 as SEHNR and CDR2 as FQNEAQ (reference sequence). This CDR3 is 16 amino acids long. For the CDR3, the DNA is TGTGCCAGCAGCTTAGCGCGCGGGTCATCGGGAGAAAAACTGTTTTTT. This encodes CASSLARGSSGEKLFF.

CDR3 residues: CASSLRQGTNTGELFF. The DNA of the CDR3 is TGTGCCAGCAGCTTGAGACAGGGGACGAACACCGGGGAGCTGTTTTTT. This chain connects TRBV5-4 to TRBJ2-2, with 8 bases identical to TRBD1. The CDR3 runs 16 residues. Losses at the gene ends were 1 base for V and 0 bases for J; bases not matched to a gene: 2. Germline-derived CDR1 and CDR2 are SGHNT and YYREEE (reference sequence). The whole variable domain, remainder taken from reference TRBV5-4 and TRBJ2-2, is ETGVTQSPTHLIKTRGQQVTLRCSSQSGHNTVSWYQQALGQGPQFIFQYYREEENGRGNFPPRFSGLQFPNYSSELNVNALELDDSALYLCASSLRQGTNTGELFFGEGSRLTVL.

The rearrangement links TRBV24-1 to TRBJ2-1; D gene unclear. CDR3 length: 17 amino acids. Trimming removed 4 bases at V and 0 bases at J, with 15 bases between. Per germline, CDR1 KGHDR and CDR2 SFDVKD. The CDR3 protein is CATSDTLKLGSYNEQFF. DNA for the CDR3: TGTGCCACCAGTGACACCTTAAAATTGGGCTCCTACAATGAGCAGTTCTTC.

J is TRBJ2-3 and V is TRBV18; D might be TRBD2 (7 bases). The germline V and J ends were trimmed by 8 bases and 6 bases, with 18 bases remaining between them. The CDR3 spans 14 residues. Germline CDR1 reads KGHSH; CDR2 reads LQKENI. The CDR3 DNA reads TGTGCCAGCCGGATAGGGGGGGGAGCGGATACGCAGTATTTT. This translates into CASRIGGGADTQYF.

This chain connects TRBV3-1 (or the pseudogene TRBV3-2) to TRBJ2-1; D is uncertain. CDR1 and CDR2 (germline): LGHDT, YNNKEL (reference sequence). Trimming removed 0 bases from V and 10 bases from J, with 10 bases in between. The CDR3 extends over 13 amino acids. The CDR3 is CASSQDEAREQFF. In DNA, the CDR3 is TGTGCCAGCAGCCAAGATGAGGCAAGGGAGCAGTTCTTC.

This clone was seen just once. This rearrangement joins TRBV7-3 to TRBJ1-1, with 7 bases identical to TRBD1. The CDR3 covers 14 residues. In germline, CDR1 is SGHTA, CDR2 FQGTGA. V trimming: 1 base; J trimming: 6 bases; junction bases outside the gene matches: 5. The CDR3 DNA reads TGTGCCAGCAGCTTAAGGGACAGTAGTCCTGAAGCTTTCTTT. Translating gives CASSLRDSSPEAFF.

V and J are TRBV19 and TRBJ2-5; D is ambiguous. The V gene's germline CDR1 is LNHDA and CDR2 SQIVND (reference sequence). Trimming removed 5 bases at V and 4 bases at J, with 20 bases between. There are 16 residues in the CDR3. The CDR3 sequence: CASSRQPSIKTETQYF. The DNA of the CDR3 is TGTGCCAGTAGTCGACAACCTTCCATCAAGACAGAGACCCAGTACTTC.

J is TRBJ1-1 and V is TRBV27; D is unclear. The CDR3 is 13 residues long. Germline loops: CDR1 MNHEY, CDR2 SMNVEV (reference sequence). V was cut by 6 bases and J by 3 bases, with 11 bases left in between. Here the CDR3 DNA reads TGTGCCAGCAGCCCCAGTTGGGACACTGAAGCTTTCTTT. Translation gives CASSPSWDTEAFF.

V and J are TRBV19 and TRBJ2-2; D ambiguous. The CDR3 consists of 12 residues. V was cut by 5 bases and J by 7 bases, with 8 bases left in between. CDR1 and CDR2 from the germline V gene are LNHDA and SQIVND (reference sequence). CDR3 in amino acids: CASSPLDGELFF. In DNA form, the CDR3 reads TGTGCCAGTAGTCCTTTGGACGGGGAGCTGTTTTTT.

The chain recombines TRBV3-1 (or the pseudogene TRBV3-2) with TRBJ2-3, with a weak D call TRBD2 (6 bases). V was clipped by 1 base and J by 5 bases, with 16 bases between them. This CDR3 spans 16 amino acids. CDR1 and CDR2 from the germline V gene are LGHDT and YNNKEL (reference sequence). The CDR3 sequence: CASSQAWLALRDTQYF. CDR3 nucleotide sequence: TGTGCCAGCAGCCAAGCATGGCTAGCGTTGAGAGATACGCAGTATTTT.

Here the CDR3 reads CAISASGGRVEQFF. The CDR3, as DNA: TGTGCCATCAGTGCTAGCGGGGGACGGGTTGAGCAGTTCTTC. V is TRBV10-3 and J is TRBJ2-1, with 10 bases identical to TRBD2. Per the germline V gene, CDR1 is ENHRY and CDR2 is SYGVKD. V trimming: 4 bases; J trimming: 9 bases; junction bases outside the gene matches: 6. CDR3 size: 14 residues.

The genes are TRBV19 and TRBJ2-1; TRBD2 matches 11 bases. The CDR3 is made up of 15 amino acids. The V gene's germline CDR1 is LNHDA and CDR2 SQIVND (reference sequence). The V segment lost 9 bases and the J segment 5 bases; nucleotides outside the gene matches: 9. CDR3 nucleotide sequence: TGTGCCAGCGCCGTTAAGACTAGCGGGAACAATGAGCAGTTCTTC. It encodes CASAVKTSGNNEQFF.

V gene TRBV7-8 combines with J gene TRBJ2-1, with 8 bases matching TRBD2. The CDR3 is 17 residues long. CDR1 and CDR2 (germline): SGHVS, FQNEAQ. Trimming at V came to 0 bases and at J to 0 bases, leaving 4 bases not matched to a gene. The CDR3 nucleotides read TGTGCCAGCAGCTTAGCCCGGACTAGCCGCTCCTACAATGAGCAGTTCTTC. Translated, it gives CASSLARTSRSYNEQFF.

This rearrangement joins TRBV7-6 to TRBJ2-6, with unresolved D. The CDR3 totals 16 residues. Trimming cost V 2 bases and J 0 bases, with 8 bases left between them. Germline V gene lookup returns CDR1 SGHVS and CDR2 FNYEAQ. The CDR3 protein is CASSLRPYSGANVLTF. CDR3 sequence (DNA): TGTGCCAGCAGCTTAAGGCCGTACTCTGGGGCCAACGTCCTGACTTTC.